One and the same sample provided the 13 T cell receptor beta chains below, sequenced in a study of blood T cell repertoires in COVID-19. The data were produced by immunoSEQ multiplex PCR, yet TCRdb's version contains in-frame clones alone and is incomplete. In the table there are 350,000 to 500,000 clones, about 88% of which are singletons. The sequenced sample consisted of PBMCs or T cells enriched from blood (not recorded which). The receptor set was obtained from a woman aged 18-35 years who had been exposed to COVID-19.

V is TRBV28 and J is TRBJ1-5; D unclear. CDR3 length: 16 residues. The germline V gene has CDR1 MDHEN and CDR2 SYDVKM. Trimming pared 5 bases from V and 1 base from J, leaving 15 bases between. The CDR3 DNA reads TGTGCCAGCAGTACCTTCCCGTTTGGCAGCAATCAGCCCCAGCATTTT. This codes for CASSTFPFGSNQPQHF.

The rearrangement links TRBV6-1 to TRBJ1-5, with a weak D call TRBD1 (5 bases). Germline V gives CDR1 MNHNS, CDR2 SASEGT. The CDR3 covers 14 residues. Trimming cost V 3 bases and J 9 bases, with 15 bases left between them. This CDR3 is CASSEGGVLAPQHF. CDR3 nucleotides: TGTGCCAGCAGTGAGGGAGGGGTGCTAGCGCCCCAGCATTTT.

The chain has TRBV7-2 and TRBJ2-3; D perhaps matches TRBD2 (6 bases). The length of the CDR3 is 15 residues. With 4 bases removed from V and 2 bases from J, the gap between germline ends came to 13 bases. CDR1 SGHTA and CDR2 FQGNSA come from the germline V gene. CDR3 nucleotide sequence: TGTGCCAGCAGCTCACCGGGACTTTCCACAGATACGCAGTATTTT. Its translation: CASSSPGLSTDTQYF. Filled out from reference TRBV7-2 and TRBJ2-3, the complete variable domain reads GAGVSQSPSNKVTEKGKDVELRCDPISGHTALYWYRQSLGQGLEFLIYFQGNSAPDKSGLPSDRFSAERTGGSVSTLTIQRTQQEDSAVYLCASSSPGLSTDTQYFGPGTRLTVL.

This clone has just one count. This chain links TRBV5-4 with TRBJ1-2; 10 bases align to TRBD1. Losses at the gene ends were 3 bases for V and 8 bases for J; bases not matched to a gene: 10. The CDR3 consists of 15 residues. CDR1 is SGHNT and CDR2 is YYREEE in the germline V gene (reference sequence). The CDR3 protein is CASSWGTGEVEGYTF. Here the CDR3 DNA reads TGTGCCAGCAGCTGGGGGACAGGGGAGGTGGAGGGCTACACCTTC.

This clone occurred a few times. This sequence joins TRBV5-5 and TRBJ2-7; a weak D match, TRBD1 (5 bases). The CDR3 loop spans 15 amino acids. V was clipped by 0 bases and J by 0 bases, with 10 bases between them. Germline CDR1 SGHKS, CDR2 YYEKEE (reference sequence). The CDR3 nucleotides are TGTGCCAGCAGCTTGGGACAGAGAAGCTCCTACGAGCAGTACTTC. Translating gives CASSLGQRSSYEQYF.

V is TRBV10-3 and J is TRBJ2-7; a possible D gene is TRBD1 (6 bases). The V gene's germline CDR1 is ENHRY and CDR2 SYGVKD. The CDR3 has 11 amino acids. V was cut by 7 bases and J by 5 bases, with 9 bases left in between. CDR3 DNA: TGTGCCATCATGCAGGGGAACGAGCAGTACTTC. This translates into CAIMQGNEQYF.

This chain uses TRBV5-4 with TRBJ1-5; weak D call: TRBD1 (5 bases). The CDR3 length is 14 residues. The V gene's germline CDR1 is SGHNT and CDR2 YYREEE (reference sequence). V gave up 3 bases and J gave up 7 bases, with 14 bases separating them. Written as DNA, the CDR3 is TGTGCCAGCAGCTGGGGGGGGATCGGACAGCCCCAGCATTTT. It is translated as CASSWGGIGQPQHF.

V usage is TRBV7-9 and J usage is TRBJ2-3, with D tentatively TRBD2 (5 bases). CDR1 is SEHNR, CDR2 FQNEAQ, per germline (reference sequence). Trimming pared 1 base from V and 2 bases from J, leaving 13 bases between. This CDR3 spans 16 amino acids. The CDR3 loop is CASSLVGSGITDTQYF. CDR3 in DNA: TGTGCCAGCAGCTTAGTAGGTTCCGGGATCACAGATACGCAGTATTTT.

The chain joins TRBV9 to TRBJ2-3; 7 nucleotides agree with TRBD2. CDR1 SGDLS and CDR2 YYNGEE come from the germline V gene. The CDR3 is 15 residues long. Germline trimming cut 4 bases from V and 6 bases from J; bases unmatched to any gene: 11. As DNA, the CDR3 is TGTGCCAGCAGCCGGTCTAGCGGCGGAACGGATACGCAGTATTTT. It translates to CASSRSSGGTDTQYF.

V and J are TRBV18 and TRBJ2-2, with 9 bases matching TRBD2. V was pared by 2 bases and J by 4 bases, with 5 bases of the junction left unmatched. CDR3 length: 16 amino acids. Germline CDR1 is KGHSH and CDR2 is LQKENI. CDR3 coding DNA: TGTGCCAGCTCACCAAACGCGGGGGGGCTCACCGGGGAGCTGTTTTTT. Its protein product is CASSPNAGGLTGELFF.

This sequence joins TRBV6-6 and TRBJ2-1; D call uncertain. The germline gives CDR1 MNHNY, CDR2 SVGAGI (reference sequence). The CDR3 loop spans 16 amino acids. V lost 2 bases to trimming and J lost 1 base, with 12 bases between them. CDR3 nucleotides: TGTGCCAGCAGTTACGGCTGGGCCACATCCTACAATGAGCAGTTCTTC. It is translated as CASSYGWATSYNEQFF.

V gene TRBV5-5 combines with J gene TRBJ1-4, with 10 bases that match TRBD1. The trim removed 3 bases at V and 5 bases at J, leaving 7 bases unmatched. CDR3 length equals 16 residues. The germline gives CDR1 SGHKS, CDR2 YYEKEE (reference sequence). DNA of the CDR3: TGTGCCAGCAGCTCAGGGACAGGGGTTCGGAATGAAAAACTGTTTTTT. It translates to CASSSGTGVRNEKLFF. Based on the CDR3 plus reference TRBV5-5 and TRBJ1-4, the full variable domain is DAGVTQSPTHLIKTRGQQVTLRCSPISGHKSVSWYQQVLGQGPQFIFQYYEKEERGRGNFPDRFSARQFPNYSSELNVNALLLGDSALYLCASSSGTGVRNEKLFFGSGTQLSVL.

The chain links TRBV27 to TRBJ1-6, with 7 nucleotides matching TRBD1. Germline V lookup: CDR1 MNHEY, CDR2 SMNVEV (reference sequence). Trimming cost V 7 bases and J 5 bases; bases outside gene matches: 11. The CDR3 sequence is 16 residues long. The CDR3 protein is CASTKKGARDNSPLHF. In DNA form, the CDR3 reads TGTGCCAGCACCAAGAAGGGGGCCAGAGATAATTCACCCCTCCACTTT.